Listed here are 22 T cell receptor beta chains from one sample, sequenced in a study of monozygotic twins with inflammatory bowel disease. From its re-call of the 5' RACE reads, TCRdb lists each CDR3 protein once, without DNA. The repertoire table contains about 99,000 distinct CDR3 sequences. The sample comprised blood. These receptors originate from a human donor with ulcerative colitis or Crohn's disease, or a healthy co-twin of an affected twin (not recorded which).

The rearrangement uses TRBV12-3 or TRBV12-4 and TRBJ2-5; TCRdb picks TRBD2, but there is no DNA to check that call. The CDR3 runs to 13 residues. This CDR3 reads CASSDPRGETQYF.

This chain connects TRBV5-6 to TRBJ2-7; the TCRdb call, TRBD1, lacks DNA for checking. The CDR3 runs to 14 residues. The germline CDR1 and CDR2 sequences are SGHDT and YYEEEE. CDR3 sequence reads: CASSTLGGSYEQYF.

The chain combines TRBV7-8 with TRBJ2-7; TCRdb's D call of TRBD1 is untestable without DNA. This CDR3 contains 15 residues. CDR1 is SGHVS and CDR2 is FQNEAQ in the germline V gene. The CDR3 spells CASSSPTGSWYEQYF.

V and J are TRBV12-3 or TRBV12-4 and TRBJ2-6; TCRdb reports TRBD1, a call that lacks DNA to check it against. The CDR3 is made up of 16 amino acids. The CDR3 here is CASSLNRASGANVLTF.

V usage is TRBV27 and J usage is TRBJ2-1; as DNA is missing, the TRBD2 call by TCRdb cannot be tested. This CDR3 is 16 amino acids long. Germline V CDR1 and CDR2: MNHEY, SMNVEV (reference sequence). The CDR3 sequence: CASSPGTSGGDNEQFF.

The chain combines TRBV6-1 with TRBJ1-2; the D call from TCRdb, TRBD1, cannot be confirmed without DNA. The CDR3 loop spans 15 amino acids. CDR1 and CDR2 from the germline V gene are MNHNS and SASEGT. The CDR3 sequence: CASRGQGRSYYGYTF.

V gene TRBV5-1 combines with J gene TRBJ1-1; as DNA is missing, the TRBD1 call by TCRdb cannot be tested. Looked up from germline, CDR1 is SGHRS and CDR2 is YFSETQ. The CDR3 loop spans 13 amino acids. This CDR3 reads CASNTPGGTEAFF.

V and J are TRBV27 and TRBJ2-7; the D call from TCRdb, TRBD1, cannot be confirmed without DNA. This CDR3 is 15 amino acids long. Germline V gene data show CDR1 as MNHEY and CDR2 as SMNVEV (reference sequence). The chain's CDR3 is CASSLAGHLTYEQYF.

J is TRBJ1-1 and V is TRBV15. The CDR3 length is 14 residues. CDR1 LNHNV and CDR2 YYDKDF come from the germline V gene (reference sequence). The CDR3 reads CATSRAMGNTEAFF.

The gene calls are TRBV7-8 and TRBJ1-6; TCRdb picks TRBD1, but there is no DNA to check that call. This CDR3 region has 15 residues. CDR1 and CDR2 from the germline V gene are SGHVS and FQNEAQ. The CDR3 here is CASSSTGYRNSPLHF.

The rearrangement links TRBV20-1 to TRBJ2-1; TCRdb gives TRBD2 as the D gene, but with no DNA this cannot be confirmed. Germline assignment: CDR1 DFQATT and CDR2 SNEGSKA (reference sequence). This CDR3 is 13 amino acids long. This CDR3 is CSASTTSFNEQFF.

The chain recombines TRBV12-3 or TRBV12-4 with TRBJ1-5; TCRdb's assignment of TRBD1 cannot be checked, as there is no DNA. The CDR3 length is 13 residues. The CDR3 loop reads CASSLQGNQPQHF.

The V gene is TRBV20-1, the J gene TRBJ1-2. CDR1 DFQATT and CDR2 SNEGSKA come from the germline V gene (reference sequence). This CDR3 region has 12 residues. The CDR3 protein is CSATRANYGYTF.

The V and J genes are TRBV6-1 and TRBJ2-5; the D gene TCRdb calls, TRBD1, cannot be checked with no DNA. The CDR3 runs to 14 residues. Germline CDR1 MNHNS, CDR2 SASEGT. The CDR3 sequence is CASRPDTVRETQYF.

This chain joins TRBV4-2 and TRBJ2-3; the TCRdb call, TRBD2, lacks DNA for checking. The CDR3 spans 16 residues. Germline V gives CDR1 LGHNA, CDR2 YNFKEQ. CDR3 in amino acids: CASSQEAGLGPDTQYF.

The chain joins TRBV27 to TRBJ2-5; TCRdb returns TRBD1, unconfirmable since there is no DNA. CDR3 size: 17 residues. Germline V gene sequence: CDR1 MNHEY, CDR2 SMNVEV (reference sequence). The CDR3 loop is CASSPLMTGLLRETQYF.

This chain links TRBV5-4 with TRBJ1-3. Germline CDR1 reads SGHNT; CDR2 reads YYREEE (reference sequence). The CDR3 contains 15 residues. CDR3 residues: CASSLAGRSGNTIYF.

The chain carries TRBV12-3 or TRBV12-4 and TRBJ2-4; lacking DNA, the TRBD2 call made by TCRdb goes unchecked. CDR3 size: 17 residues. The CDR3 is CASSLGLAGSTKNMQYF.

This sequence joins TRBV9 and TRBJ2-5; TCRdb indicates TRBD2, and absent DNA this call remains unverified. This CDR3 region has 12 residues. Per the germline V gene, CDR1 is SGDLS and CDR2 is YYNGEE. The CDR3: CASSVREETQYF.

The V gene is TRBV24-1, the J gene TRBJ2-2; TCRdb's assignment of TRBD2 cannot be checked, as there is no DNA. The V gene's germline CDR1 is KGHDR and CDR2 SFDVKD. This CDR3 is built from 14 residues. CDR3: CATHPATNTGELFF.

The chain joins TRBV5-5 to TRBJ2-3; the TCRdb call, TRBD2, lacks DNA for checking. The CDR3 consists of 17 residues. The germline CDR1 and CDR2 sequences are SGHKS and YYEKEE (reference sequence). CDR3 amino acids: CASSFSSGRLVTDTQYF. Combining the CDR3 with reference TRBV5-5 and TRBJ2-3 gives the whole variable domain DAGVTQSPTHLIKTRGQQVTLRCSPISGHKSVSWYQQVLGQGPQFIFQYYEKEERGRGNFPDRFSARQFPNYSSELNVNALLLGDSALYLCASSFSSGRLVTDTQYFGPGTRLTVL.

The chain has TRBV7-2 and TRBJ2-2; TCRdb returns TRBD1, unconfirmable since there is no DNA. This CDR3 spans 16 amino acids. The germline CDR1 and CDR2 sequences are SGHTA and FQGNSA. CDR3 in amino acids: CASSLAGTGVTGELFF.